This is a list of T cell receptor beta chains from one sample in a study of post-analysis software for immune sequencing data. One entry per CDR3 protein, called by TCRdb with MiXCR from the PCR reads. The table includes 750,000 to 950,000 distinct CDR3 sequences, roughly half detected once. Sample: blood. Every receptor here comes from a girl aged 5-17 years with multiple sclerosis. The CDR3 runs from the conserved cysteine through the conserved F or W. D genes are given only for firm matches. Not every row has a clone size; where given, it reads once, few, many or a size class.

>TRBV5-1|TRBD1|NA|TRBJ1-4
CASSLTGAHNEKLFF
TGCGCCAGCAGCCTGACAGGGGCCCATAATGAAAAACTGTTTTTT
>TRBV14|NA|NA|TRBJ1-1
CASSPALGLNTEAFF
TGTGCCAGCAGCCCCGCTTTGGGGTTGAACACTGAAGCTTTCTTT
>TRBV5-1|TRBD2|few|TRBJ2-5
CASGPGVAGGNQETQYF
TGCGCCAGCGGCCCCGGGGTGGCGGGGGGTAACCAAGAGACCCAGTACTTC
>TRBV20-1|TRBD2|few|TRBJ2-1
CSARDRERGTYNEQFF
TGCAGTGCTAGAGATCGGGAGCGGGGTACTTACAATGAGCAGTTCTTC
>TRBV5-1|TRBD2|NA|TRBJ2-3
CASSAGTSGTSTDTQYF
TGCGCCAGCAGCGCCGGGACTAGCGGTACTAGCACAGATACGCAGTATTTT
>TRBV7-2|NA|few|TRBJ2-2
CASSFTLNTGELFF
TGTGCCAGCAGCTTCACCCTGAACACCGGGGAGCTGTTTTTT
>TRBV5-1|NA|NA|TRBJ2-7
CASMGLNSYEQYF
TGCGCCAGCATGGGACTCAACTCCTACGAGCAGTACTTC
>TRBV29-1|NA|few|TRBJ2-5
CSVEEGSWAQYF
TGCAGCGTTGAAGAGGGGTCGTGGGCCCAGTACTTC
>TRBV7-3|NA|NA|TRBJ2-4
CASSLTPGEAKNIQYF
TGTGCCAGCAGCTTAACCCCCGGTGAGGCCAAAAACATTCAGTACTTC
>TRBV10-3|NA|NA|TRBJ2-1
CAISEQGLFANGQFF
TGTGCCATCAGTGAGCAGGGCTTGTTCGCCAATGGGCAGTTCTTC
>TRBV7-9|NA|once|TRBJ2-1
CASSWDSRDEQFF
TGTGCCAGCAGCTGGGACTCACGGGATGAGCAGTTCTTC
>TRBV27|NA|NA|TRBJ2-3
CAISGGGRDTQYF
TGTGCCATCAGTGGGGGGGGCCGGGATACGCAGTATTTT
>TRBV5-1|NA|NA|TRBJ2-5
CASSPDTTETQYF
TGCGCCAGCAGCCCGGACACGACGGAGACCCAGTACTTC
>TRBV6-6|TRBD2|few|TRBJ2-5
CASSYLPPSGQETQYF
TGTGCCAGCAGTTACCTCCCTCCTAGCGGACAAGAGACCCAGTACTTC
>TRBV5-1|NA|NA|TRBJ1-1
CASSLDGENTEAFF
TGCGCCAGCAGCTTGGATGGTGAGAACACTGAAGCTTTCTTT
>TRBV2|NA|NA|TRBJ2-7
CASSERTGRDEQYF
TGTGCCAGCAGTGAGAGGACAGGGAGGGACGAGCAGTACTTC
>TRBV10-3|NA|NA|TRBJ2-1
CAISALKGTYNEQFF
TGTGCCATCAGTGCCCTGAAGGGGACTTACAATGAGCAGTTCTTC
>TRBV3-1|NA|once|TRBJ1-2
CASSLLIGNYGYTF
TGTGCCAGCAGCCTCTTGATAGGGAACTATGGCTACACCTTC
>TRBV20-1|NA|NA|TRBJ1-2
CSARKGPDYGYTF
TGCAGTGCTAGGAAAGGGCCGGACTATGGCTACACCTTC
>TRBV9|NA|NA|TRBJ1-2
CASSARPGGRESYTF
TGTGCCAGCAGCGCGAGGCCGGGAGGTCGGGAGAGCTACACCTTC
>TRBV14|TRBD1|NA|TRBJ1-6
CASSQPGQKNSPLHF
TGTGCCAGCAGCCAACCGGGACAGAAAAATTCACCCCTCCACTTT
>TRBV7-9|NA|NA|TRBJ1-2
CASRKEDRNGYTF
TGTGCCAGCAGGAAGGAGGACAGAAATGGCTACACCTTC
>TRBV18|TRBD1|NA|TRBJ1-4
CASSPAAGGPIATNEKLFF
TGTGCCAGCTCACCAGCAGCAGGGGGCCCAATCGCAACTAATGAAAAACTGTTTTTT
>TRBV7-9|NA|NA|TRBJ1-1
CASSHGTKPSGAFF
TGTGCCAGCAGCCATGGGACAAAACCTTCGGGAGCTTTCTTT
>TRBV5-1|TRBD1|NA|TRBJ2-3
CASSPRTGAGTDTQYF
TGCGCCAGCAGCCCCAGGACAGGGGCGGGCACAGATACGCAGTATTTT
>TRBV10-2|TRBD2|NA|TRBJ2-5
CASVTGAGVGLRQETQYF
TGCGCCAGTGTAACCGGGGCGGGGGTCGGACTCCGGCAAGAGACCCAGTACTTC
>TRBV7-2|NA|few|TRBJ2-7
CASSLQGSLYEQYF
TGTGCCAGCAGCCTACAGGGTTCCCTCTACGAGCAGTACTTC
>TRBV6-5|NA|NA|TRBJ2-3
CASSYSTVDTQYF
TGTGCCAGCAGTTACTCCACCGTCGATACGCAGTATTTT
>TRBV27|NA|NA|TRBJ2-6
CANSFGANVLTF
TGTGCCAACAGTTTTGGGGCCAACGTCCTGACTTTC
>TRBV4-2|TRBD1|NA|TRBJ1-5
CASSQGQGALRNQPQHF
TGTGCCAGCAGCCAAGGACAGGGGGCGCTTCGCAATCAGCCCCAGCATTTT
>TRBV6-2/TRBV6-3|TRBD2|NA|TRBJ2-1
CASSYPWTLAGGPKTPFF
TGTGCCAGCAGTTACCCTTGGACACTAGCGGGAGGGCCTAAAACCCCGTTCTTC
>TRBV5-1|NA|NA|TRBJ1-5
CASRDGERDNQPQHF
TGCGCCAGCAGAGACGGCGAGAGGGACAATCAGCCCCAGCATTTT
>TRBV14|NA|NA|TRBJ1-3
CASSHLDPTRNTIYF
TGTGCCAGCAGCCATTTGGACCCTACGAGAAACACCATATATTTT
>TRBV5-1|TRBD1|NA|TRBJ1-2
CASSPGGVLYGYTF
TGCGCCAGCAGTCCAGGGGGAGTGCTCTATGGCTACACCTTC
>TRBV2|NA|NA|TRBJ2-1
CASRALSDEQFF
TGTGCCAGCAGGGCATTATCGGATGAGCAGTTCTTC
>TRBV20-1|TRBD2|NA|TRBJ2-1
CSARGLHHNEQFF
TGCAGTGCTAGGGGACTACATCACAATGAGCAGTTCTTC
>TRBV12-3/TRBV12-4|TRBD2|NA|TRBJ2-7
CASRGLAGGQYEQYF
TGTGCCAGCAGGGGACTAGCGGGAGGGCAGTACGAGCAGTACTTC
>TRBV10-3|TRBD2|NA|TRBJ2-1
CALGVAGGNEQFF
TGTGCCCTAGGGGTAGCGGGAGGGAATGAGCAGTTCTTC
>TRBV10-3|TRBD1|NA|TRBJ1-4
CAISESVGQEKLFF
TGTGCCATCAGTGAGTCGGTGGGACAGGAAAAACTGTTTTTT
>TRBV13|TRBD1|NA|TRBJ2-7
CASSEQGYLGEQYF
TGTGCCAGCAGCGAACAGGGGTATTTGGGCGAGCAGTACTTC
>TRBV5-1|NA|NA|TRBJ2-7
CASSLGADSYEQYF
TGCGCCAGCAGCTTGGGAGCGGACTCCTACGAGCAGTACTTC
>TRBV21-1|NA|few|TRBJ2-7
CASSKGGTSGTGEQYF
TGTGCCAGCAGCAAAGGTGGGACTAGCGGGACAGGCGAGCAGTACTTC
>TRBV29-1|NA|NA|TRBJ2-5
CSVAGRAKETQYF
TGCAGCGTTGCGGGACGGGCGAAAGAGACCCAGTACTTC
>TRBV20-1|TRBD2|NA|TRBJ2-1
CSPTSDEQFF
TGCAGCCCGACTAGCGATGAGCAGTTCTTC
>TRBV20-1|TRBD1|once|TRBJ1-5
CSAATGQGNNQPQHF
TGCAGTGCCGCAACCGGACAGGGGAACAATCAGCCCCAGCATTTT
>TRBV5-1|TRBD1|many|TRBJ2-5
CASSLNRGRETQYF
TGCGCCAGCAGCTTAAACAGGGGTCGGGAGACCCAGTACTTC
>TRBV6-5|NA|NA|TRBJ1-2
CASTSGVYGYTF
TGTGCCAGCACGTCCGGGGTCTATGGCTACACCTTC
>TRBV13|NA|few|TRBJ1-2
CASSSSHGGYPIGYTF
TGTGCCAGCAGCTCTTCCCATGGGGGTTATCCTATTGGCTACACCTTC
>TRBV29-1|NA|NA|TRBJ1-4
CSVQLGLNEKLFF
TGCAGCGTTCAGCTAGGCCTTAATGAAAAACTGTTTTTT
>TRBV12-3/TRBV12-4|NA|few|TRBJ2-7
CASSPDTARVEQYF
TGTGCCAGCAGTCCGGACACAGCCCGGGTTGAGCAGTACTTC
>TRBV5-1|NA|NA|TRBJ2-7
CASSLGGEPYEQYF
TGCGCCAGCAGCTTGGGAGGGGAGCCCTACGAGCAGTACTTC
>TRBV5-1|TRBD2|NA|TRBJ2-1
CASSQGWSGMYNEQFF
TGCGCCAGCAGCCAAGGTTGGAGCGGGATGTACAATGAGCAGTTCTTC
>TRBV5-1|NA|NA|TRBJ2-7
CASTTLQGGEQYF
TGCGCCAGCACTACCTTACAGGGTGGCGAGCAGTACTTC
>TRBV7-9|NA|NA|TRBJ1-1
CASSFRDGTEAFF
TGTGCCAGCAGCTTCAGGGACGGCACTGAAGCTTTCTTT
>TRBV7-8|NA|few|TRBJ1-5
CASSLPPDGRRYQPQHF
TGTGCCAGCAGCTTACCGCCCGACGGACGTAGGTATCAGCCCCAGCATTTT
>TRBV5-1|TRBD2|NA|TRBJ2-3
CASSVISGTSGRDTQYF
TGCGCCAGCAGCGTCATATCCGGGACTAGCGGGAGAGATACGCAGTATTTT
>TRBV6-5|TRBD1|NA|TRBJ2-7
CASSYTGQGPGEQYF
TGTGCCAGCAGTTACACGGGACAGGGGCCTGGCGAGCAGTACTTC
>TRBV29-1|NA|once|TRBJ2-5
CSVESGFGETQYF
TGCAGCGTTGAATCAGGGTTCGGGGAGACCCAGTACTTC
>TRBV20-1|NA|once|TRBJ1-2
CSARAADYGYTF
TGCAGTGCTAGAGCGGCGGACTATGGCTACACCTTC